The clone carrying this T cell receptor beta chain was found a few times. Its antigen is not identified. This specimen comes from a study of CD8 T cells in ankylosing spondylitis. Library preparation for TCR beta used quantitative 5'-RACE with molecular barcodes. TCRdb redid the calling of the 5' RACE reads with MiXCR, one entry per CDR3 protein. The data contain a few hundred thousand distinct CDR3 sequences, 20% to 25% of them singletons. General study results and limits: Seven to nine highly homologous variants formed a TCR beta motif that appeared characteristic of ankylosing spondylitis blood. In the blood and synovial fluid of reactive arthritis, some motif variants had been previously reported.

The germline CDR1 and CDR2 sequences are DFQATT and SNEGSKA (reference sequence). The CDR3 has 15 residues. V lost 2 bases, J lost 3 bases, and 14 bases lay in between. The V gene is TRBV20-1, the J gene TRBJ1-3, with D possibly TRBD1 on 5 matching bases. This TCR was recovered from a male donor with ankylosing spondylitis. The sequencing sample was made of blood, either unsorted or a sorted T cell fraction (not recorded which). CDR3 residues: CSARSGRWNGNTIYF. The CDR3 region has the DNA TGCAGTGCTAGATCGGGACGGTGGAATGGAAACACCATATATTTT.